A selection of T cell receptor beta chains follows, all from one sample in a study of shared clonotypes between healthy human individuals. The data were produced by immunoSEQ multiplex PCR, yet TCRdb's version contains in-frame clones alone and is incomplete. The data hold about 480,000 clones, with 79% observed a single time. Sequenced material: PBMCs. The receptors derive from a middle-aged woman in good health. Some clones in this sample may be carry-over from other donors' samples. The CDR3 runs from the conserved cysteine through the conserved F or W. D genes are given only for firm matches. Not all rows give a size; the values are once, few, many and, for expanded clones, a class.

>NA|NA|TRBJ2-3|TRBV7-6
TGTGCCAGCAGCTCAACTCCAGGGCAGCTCACAGATACGCAGTATTTT
CASSSTPGQLTDTQYF
>NA|NA|TRBJ1-5|TRBV18
TGTGCCAGCTCACCCGATCGGTTTGGTCAGCCCCAGCATTTT
CASSPDRFGQPQHF
>NA|NA|TRBJ2-1|TRBV15
TGTGCCACCAGCAGAACTAGATCGAGCTACAATGAGCAGTTCTTC
CATSRTRSSYNEQFF
>TRBD1|NA|TRBJ2-3|TRBV29-1
TGCAGCGTTGTTTATCGACAGGGGTTCACAGATACGCAGTATTTT
CSVVYRQGFTDTQYF
>TRBD1|NA|TRBJ1-1|TRBV6-6
TGTGCCAGCAGTGCCCACAGGGGGCAAGGAGCTTTCTTT
CASSAHRGQGAFF
>NA|NA|TRBJ2-3|TRBV12-5
TGTGCTAGTGGTCCTGGGGCAAGTCTTAGCACAGATACGCAGTATTTT
CASGPGASLSTDTQYF
>TRBD2|NA|TRBJ2-1|TRBV28
TGTGCCAGCAATGTACTAGCGGGAGACTACAATGAGCAGTTCTTC
CASNVLAGDYNEQFF
>NA|NA|TRBJ1-2|TRBV5-1
TGCGCCAGCAGCCAAACAGGGAACTATGGCTACACCTTC
CASSQTGNYGYTF
>NA|NA|TRBJ2-1|TRBV18
TGTGCCAGCTCACCACTGCAGGACCCGCATCATGAGCAGTTCTTC
CASSPLQDPHHEQFF
>TRBD2|NA|TRBJ2-1|TRBV4-3
TGCGCCAGCAGCCAAGATCGGGGCGGGAGGGGCTACAGGGGCTACAATGAGCAGTTCTTC
CASSQDRGGRGYRGYNEQFF
>TRBD1|NA|TRBJ1-5|TRBV2
TGTGCCAGCAGTTCTAGGACAGGGCGAAGCAATCAGCCCCAGCATTTT
CASSSRTGRSNQPQHF
>TRBD2|few|TRBJ2-1|TRBV9
TGTGCCAGCAGCGTAGCGGGAGGGCCTACCTACAATGAGCAGTTCTTC
CASSVAGGPTYNEQFF
>NA|NA|TRBJ1-2|TRBV28
TGTGCCAGCAGTTTATTTGGGACGAACTATGGCTACACCTTC
CASSLFGTNYGYTF
>NA|NA|TRBJ2-1|TRBV29-1
TGCAGCGTTGCCGAAGGCTCCGCCGGGTACAATGAGCAGTTCTTC
CSVAEGSAGYNEQFF
>TRBD1|once|TRBJ2-1|TRBV5-4
TGTGCCAGCAGCTCACTTGGGACAGGGGACAATGAGCAGTTCTTC
CASSSLGTGDNEQFF
>TRBD2|NA|TRBJ2-3|TRBV5-4
TGTGCCAGCAGCACAAAGACTAGCGGAAGCACAGATACGCAGTATTTT
CASSTKTSGSTDTQYF
>NA|NA|TRBJ1-2|TRBV6-1
TGTGCCAGCAGTGTAAAGGCCCTACCCCCCACTGGCTACACCTTC
CASSVKALPPTGYTF
>NA|NA|TRBJ2-2|TRBV2
TGTGCCAGCAGTGAAGCAGTGACCACCGGGGAGCTGTTTTTT
CASSEAVTTGELFF
>TRBD2|NA|TRBJ2-1|TRBV5-1
TGCGCCAGCAGCTTGGGACTAGCGGGCTCCTACAATGAGCAGTTCTTC
CASSLGLAGSYNEQFF
>NA|NA|TRBJ2-3|TRBV11-2
TGTGCCAGCAGCCCCCGAGAAGGAGATACGCAGTATTTT
CASSPREGDTQYF
>NA|NA|TRBJ2-7|TRBV27
TGTGCCAGCAGTCCACATGGGGCTTCCTACGAGCAGTACTTC
CASSPHGASYEQYF
>NA|NA|TRBJ1-1|TRBV30
TGTGCCTGGAACTCGGCAGCGAACACTGAAGCTTTCTTT
CAWNSAANTEAFF
>NA|NA|TRBJ2-2|TRBV2
TGTGCCAGCAGTGTGTCCGGGGAGCTGTTTTTT
CASSVSGELFF
>NA|NA|TRBJ2-3|TRBV19
TGTGCCAGTAGTTCCAGGGGAGCGGTGAGGGACCGGGATACGCAGTATTTT
CASSSRGAVRDRDTQYF
>NA|NA|TRBJ2-2|TRBV5-1
TGCGCCAGCAGCTTGGACGGGGTGGACACCGGGGAGCTGTTTTTT
CASSLDGVDTGELFF
>TRBD1|NA|TRBJ2-3|TRBV7-2
TGTGCCAGCAGCCTGGACAGGGCAGATACGCAGTATTTT
CASSLDRADTQYF
>NA|NA|TRBJ2-7|TRBV15
TGTGCCACCAGCAGGGGGGCCATTAGCTCCTACGAGCAGTACTTC
CATSRGAISSYEQYF
>TRBD1|NA|TRBJ2-7|TRBV7-2
TGTGCCAGCAGCGCCTGGGACAGGGGACAATACGAGCAGTACTTC
CASSAWDRGQYEQYF
>TRBD1|once|TRBJ1-2|TRBV4-1
TGCGCCAGCAGCCCCGGGACAGGGGGCTACTATGGCTACACCTTC
CASSPGTGGYYGYTF
>NA|NA|TRBJ2-7|TRBV5-6
TGTGCCAGCAGCCCCCGCCGCCTGTCCGACGAGCAGTACTTC
CASSPRRLSDEQYF
>TRBD2|NA|TRBJ2-7|TRBV27
TGTGCCAGCAGTCCCCGGACTAGCGGGCACGAGCAGTACTTC
CASSPRTSGHEQYF
>NA|NA|TRBJ2-3|TRBV5-4
TGTGCCAGCAGCTTGGGGGGGCCTGCTAGCACAGATACGCAGTATTTT
CASSLGGPASTDTQYF
>TRBD2|NA|TRBJ2-5|TRBV2
TGTGCCAGCACTTTGGCGGGAGCCCAAGAGACCCAGTACTTC
CASTLAGAQETQYF
>TRBD2|NA|TRBJ2-7|TRBV7-2
TGTGCCAGCAGCTTAGCGCCAGCGGGGGCCTACGAGCAGTACTTC
CASSLAPAGAYEQYF
>TRBD2|NA|TRBJ2-7|TRBV5-4
TGTGCCAGCAGCTTGAAGGGCGGGAGTCGATCCTACGAGCAGTACTTC
CASSLKGGSRSYEQYF
>NA|once|TRBJ2-6|TRBV28
TGTGCCAGCGGGCCCCTCTCTGGGGCCAACGTCCTGACTTTC
CASGPLSGANVLTF
>NA|NA|TRBJ2-1|TRBV5-1
TGCGCCAGCTCGGACAGCTACAATGAGCAGTTCTTC
CASSDSYNEQFF
>TRBD1|few|TRBJ2-2|TRBV5-4
TGTGCCAGCAGGGAAGCGGACAGGGGCACCGGGGAGCTGTTTTTT
CASREADRGTGELFF
>NA|NA|TRBJ2-5|TRBV25-1
TGTGCCAGCAGTGAATACCCACTCCCAGGAGAGCAGTACTTC
CASSEYPLPGEQYF
>TRBD1|few|TRBJ1-4|TRBV28
TGTGCCAGCAGACCTCCTCTGGGCAGGGGGAATGAAAAACTGTTTTTT
CASRPPLGRGNEKLFF
>NA|NA|TRBJ2-2|TRBV11-2
TGTGCCAGCAGCTTAGGAGGGCGGGGCACCGGGGAGCTGTTTTTT
CASSLGGRGTGELFF